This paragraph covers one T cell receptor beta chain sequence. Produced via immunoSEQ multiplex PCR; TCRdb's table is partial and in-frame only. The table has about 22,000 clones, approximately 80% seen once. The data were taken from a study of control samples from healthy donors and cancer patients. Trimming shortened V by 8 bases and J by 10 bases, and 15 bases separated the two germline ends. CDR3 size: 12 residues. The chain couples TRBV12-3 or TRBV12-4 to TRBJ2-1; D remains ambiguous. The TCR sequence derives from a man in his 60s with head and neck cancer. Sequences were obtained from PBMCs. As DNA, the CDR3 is TGTGCCAGCTCCTGGGGTGTTCGGGAGCAGTTCTTC. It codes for CASSWGVREQFF.